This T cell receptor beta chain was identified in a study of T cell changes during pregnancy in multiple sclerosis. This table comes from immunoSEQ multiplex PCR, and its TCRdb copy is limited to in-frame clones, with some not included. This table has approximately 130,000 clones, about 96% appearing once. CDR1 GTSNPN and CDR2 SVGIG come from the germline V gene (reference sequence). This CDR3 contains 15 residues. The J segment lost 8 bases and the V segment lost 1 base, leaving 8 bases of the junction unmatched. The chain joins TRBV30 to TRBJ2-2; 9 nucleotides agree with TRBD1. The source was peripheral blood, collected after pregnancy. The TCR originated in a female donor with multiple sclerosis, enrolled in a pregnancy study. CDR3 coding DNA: TGTGCCTGGAGTGGGGGGACAGGGAATCGGGGGGAGCTGTTTTTT. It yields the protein CAWSGGTGNRGELFF.